The clone carrying this T cell receptor (beta chain) has only a few counts. Its specificity is unknown. This specimen belongs to a study of blood T cells in healthy people across ages. The CDR3 consists of 14 residues. After removal of 5 bases from V and 5 bases from J, the junction contained 8 bases not matched to a gene. CDR1 and CDR2 (germline): DFQATT, SNEGSKA (reference sequence). Each sample provided at least 6 micrograms of extracted total RNA. The use of a sample-barcoded 5' primer and a J-beta primer mix characterized a second PCR of roughly 7 to 12 cycles. TCRdb recomputed calls from the 5' RACE reads with MiXCR, one row per CDR3 protein. This table holds around 1.5 million distinct CDR3 sequences, 42% found once. Whole-study results and caveats: Measured against age, TCR beta diversity per million T cells decreased in a roughly linear manner. Long-lived donors had more naive CD4+ cells and higher diversity than aged donors. The study lacked donor CMV status, which possibly confounded expanded clonotype changes.

This clonotype was obtained from a woman aged 18-29 years in good health. The V and J genes are TRBV20-1 and TRBJ2-7; 11 bases line up with TRBD1. Sequenced input: blood. Written as DNA, the CDR3 is TGCAGTGCTCCCCCGGGACAGGGGGTTAACGAGCAGTACTTC. It specifies CSAPPGQGVNEQYF.